These 10 T cell receptor beta chains were sequenced from one sample in a study of CD8 T cells in Susac syndrome. Random hexamers primed reverse transcription of 0.5 to 1 ug RNA. TCRdb redid the calling of the immunoSEQ multiplex PCR reads with MiXCR, one entry per CDR3 protein. The data show 200,000 to 300,000 distinct CDR3 sequences, approximately 92% seen once. Sequencing was performed on CD4+ T cells from PBMCs. All receptors derive from a human donor with multiple sclerosis.

The chain carries TRBV12-3 or TRBV12-4 and TRBJ1-5; 8 bases agree with TRBD1. The CDR3 loop spans 14 amino acids. After removal of 7 bases from V and 1 base from J, the junction contained 3 bases not matched to a gene. The CDR3 spells CASKDRGSNQPQHF. The CDR3 DNA reads TGTGCCAGCAAAGACAGGGGCAGCAATCAGCCCCAGCATTTT.

This rearrangement joins TRBV29-1 to TRBJ2-1; D possibly corresponds to TRBD2 (5 bases). V was cut by 6 bases and J by 6 bases, with 15 bases left in between. Germline loops: CDR1 SQVTM, CDR2 ANQGSEA. This CDR3 has 13 amino acids. The CDR3 DNA reads as TGCAGCGTAAGGCCCTCAGGAGGCAATGAGCAGTTCTTC. This encodes CSVRPSGGNEQFF.

V and J are TRBV9 and TRBJ1-5, with 8 bases lining up with TRBD1. The V gene end was trimmed by 0 bases and the J gene end by 2 bases; junction bases not matched to a gene: 4. CDR3 size: 16 residues. Germline V lookup: CDR1 SGDLS, CDR2 YYNGEE. The CDR3 protein is CASSVGAGGRNQPQHF. The CDR3 DNA follows: TGTGCCAGCAGCGTAGGGGCAGGGGGCCGCAATCAGCCCCAGCATTTT. Using reference TRBV9 and TRBJ1-5 for the parts outside the CDR3, the full variable domain is DSGVTQTPKHLITATGQRVTLRCSPRSGDLSVYWYQQSLDQGLQFLIQYYNGEERAKGNILERFSAQQFPDLHSELNLSSLELGDSALYFCASSVGAGGRNQPQHFGDGTRLSIL.

The chain recombines TRBV3-1 with TRBJ2-2; unclear D gene. The CDR3 totals 18 residues. Per the germline V gene, CDR1 is LGHDT and CDR2 is YNNKEL (reference sequence). V was shortened by 4 bases and J by 0 bases, with 18 bases between the two germline ends. The CDR3 loop reads CASSPPLKRAANTGELFF. DNA of the CDR3: TGTGCCAGCAGCCCCCCGCTCAAGAGAGCAGCGAACACCGGGGAGCTGTTTTTT.

The genes are TRBV30 and TRBJ1-3; 7 bases map to TRBD1. The CDR3 runs 14 residues. V lost 0 bases, J lost 2 bases, and 1 base stayed unmatched. Germline CDR1 GTSNPN, CDR2 SVGIG (reference sequence). Here the CDR3 reads CAWSVGTAGNTIYF. The DNA for the CDR3 is TGTGCCTGGAGTGTCGGGACAGCTGGAAACACCATATATTTT.

The V call is TRBV12-3 or TRBV12-4, the J call TRBJ2-5; D possibly corresponds to TRBD2 (7 bases). This CDR3 spans 16 amino acids. V was clipped by 5 bases and J by 1 base, with 17 bases between them. For the CDR3, the DNA is TGTGCCAGCAGTCTAGGGGGGGGATCGGTCCAAGAGACCCAGTACTTC. Residues: CASSLGGGSVQETQYF.

The chain joins TRBV23-1 to TRBJ1-2; D is unresolved. TRBV23-1 is assigned to the ORF class and has an uncertain function. V gave up 8 bases and J gave up 11 bases, with 21 bases separating them. The CDR3 is made up of 13 amino acids. The CDR3 loop is CASSGGDSGGYTF. CDR3 DNA sequence: TGCGCCAGCTCTGGAGGCGACTCCGGTGGTTACACCTTC.

The chain is built from TRBV7-9 and TRBJ2-7, with 15 bases fitting TRBD2. The ends lost 3 bases at V and 1 base at J; junction bases unmatched: 4. Germline-derived CDR1 and CDR2 are SEHNR and FQNEAQ (reference sequence). The CDR3 sequence is 17 residues long. The CDR3 loop is CASSFGTSGGLSYEQYF. The DNA for the CDR3 is TGTGCCAGCAGCTTCGGGACTAGCGGGGGGCTTTCCTACGAGCAGTACTTC.

The chain couples TRBV12-3 or TRBV12-4 to TRBJ2-7, with D possibly TRBD1 on 5 matching bases. V dropped 1 base and J dropped 6 bases, with 13 bases sitting between them. The CDR3 extends over 14 amino acids. This CDR3 reads CASSLVGLSGEQYF. The CDR3 DNA sequence: TGTGCCAGCAGTTTAGTGGGGCTATCCGGCGAGCAGTACTTC.

This clonotype appeared a single time. V gene TRBV3-1 combines with J gene TRBJ2-1; the match to TRBD2 covers 8 bases. This CDR3 comprises 15 residues. Germline-derived CDR1 and CDR2 are LGHDT and YNNKEL (reference sequence). Germline trimming cut 1 base from V and 7 bases from J; bases unmatched to any gene: 6. The CDR3 reads CASSQAGGPGNEQFF. CDR3 nucleotides: TGTGCCAGCAGCCAAGCGGGGGGGCCTGGGAATGAGCAGTTCTTC.